This entry features one TCR beta chain sequence. TCRdb keeps only in-frame clones here, not all; method: immunoSEQ multiplex PCR. The data hold about 190,000 clones, with about nine tenths observed a single time. This record comes from a study of blood T cell repertoires in COVID-19. At the level of the study: Whether acute or convalescent, the COVID-19 samples came from the United States, Italy and Spain. Sources were T cells, B-cell-depleted T cells, or PBMCs; the material itself was cDNA or gDNA.

Per the germline V gene, CDR1 is LNHNV and CDR2 is YYDKDF (reference sequence). V lost 1 base, J lost 3 bases, and 4 bases stayed unmatched. The CDR3 totals 15 residues. The source of this sequence is a man aged 25 to 40 with acute or convalescent COVID-19. J is TRBJ1-1 and V is TRBV15; 8 positions match TRBD1. The sequenced sample was peripheral blood. CDR3 nucleotide sequence: TGTGCCACCAGCAGAGGGACAGGGTGGGACACTGAAGCTTTCTTT. It codes for CATSRGTGWDTEAFF.